Listed below are T cell receptor beta chains from one sample, sequenced in a study of tumor and adjacent non-tumor tissue in lung cancer. TCRdb reanalysed the multiplex PCR reads using MiXCR and keeps one entry per CDR3 protein. The profile shows approximately 68,000 distinct CDR3 sequences, 76% of them singletons. The specimen was distant non-tumor lung tissue. These receptors were obtained from a man between 60 and 75 years old with non-small cell lung cancer. Both conserved end residues are part of each CDR3.

J gene: TRBJ2-1
V gene: TRBV10-2
CDR3 protein: CTCTRGGGTNNEQFF

J gene: TRBJ2-1
V gene: TRBV6-2/TRBV6-3
CDR3 protein: CASSYNIRGSFPSELFF

J gene: TRBJ2-7
V gene: TRBV28
CDR3 protein: CASSAPRIPYEQYF

J gene: TRBJ2-7
V gene: TRBV12-3/TRBV12-4
CDR3 protein: CDSSPGTGDLEQYF

J gene: TRBJ2-1
V gene: TRBV2
CDR3 protein: CASSPSGSYNEQLF

J gene: TRBJ2-5
V gene: TRBV30
CDR3 protein: CSWSLRIDETQYF

J gene: TRBJ2-6
V gene: TRBV10-1
CDR3 protein: CPSSPGQSSGANVLTF

J gene: TRBJ1-5
V gene: TRBV6-1
CDR3 protein: CASSEAGGNQPQHF

J gene: TRBJ2-5
V gene: TRBV11-1
CDR3 protein: CASSKDTYQETRYF

J gene: TRBJ2-7
V gene: TRBV6-6
CDR3 protein: CASSHTGQGGSYEQYF